This passage covers 20 T cell receptor beta chains from one sample sequenced in a study of identical twins. MiXCR, run by TCRdb on the 5' RACE reads, gives a single entry per CDR3 protein. This repertoire shows approximately 700,000 distinct CDR3 sequences, 15% to 20% found once; its top ten account for roughly 14%. This sample also belongs to another study, concerning T cells expressing NK-cell markers.

The sample was PBMCs. All receptors derive from a woman aged 18-29 years in good health.

This clonotype was seen only a few times. The chain uses TRBV29-1 and TRBJ2-3; 7 nucleotides align to TRBD1. V was pared by 5 bases and J by 2 bases, with 4 bases of the junction left unmatched. CDR3 size: 13 residues. Germline loops: CDR1 SQVTM, CDR2 ANQGSEA. The CDR3 nucleotides read TGCAGCGTTTTACAGGGGACCACAGATACGCAGTATTTT. Its protein is CSVLQGTTDTQYF.

This chain links TRBV7-2 with TRBJ2-3; TRBD2 matches at 9 bases. The CDR3 sequence is 17 residues long. The V segment lost 3 bases and the J segment 7 bases; nucleotides outside the gene matches: 14. Germline lookup yields CDR1 SGHTA and CDR2 FQGNSA. The CDR3 region has the DNA TGTGCCAGCAGCTTTTCTGAACCGCGGGAGGGCCTAAATACGCAGTATTTT. Protein sequence: CASSFSEPREGLNTQYF.

The chain carries TRBV29-1 and TRBJ2-7; a weak D match, TRBD2 (6 bases). The ends were cut back, 7 bases at V and 3 bases at J, with 10 bases in the middle. Germline V gene data show CDR1 as SQVTM and CDR2 as ANQGSEA. CDR3 length: 11 residues. In DNA, the CDR3 is TGCAGCGCCGGGGGATTCTACGAGCAGTACTTC. Translating it yields CSAGGFYEQYF.

This clonotype has just a few counts. The rearrangement links TRBV6-6 to TRBJ1-2; possible D gene TRBD1, 6 bases. The CDR3 contains 13 residues. V lost 4 bases and J 4 bases, leaving 10 bases between the germline ends. Germline V CDR1 and CDR2: MNHNY, SVGAGI (reference sequence). The CDR3 sequence is CASSSGVGYGYTF. CDR3 coding DNA: TGTGCCAGCAGTTCAGGGGTCGGCTATGGCTACACCTTC.

This clonotype was seen a few times. The rearrangement links TRBV7-2 to TRBJ2-5; 12 bases line up with TRBD2. The CDR3 covers 15 residues. V dropped 5 bases and J dropped 3; count of bases not matched to a gene: 4. Germline loops: CDR1 SGHTA, CDR2 FQGNSA. This CDR3 reads CASSQRTSGEETQYF. For the CDR3, the DNA is TGTGCCAGCAGCCAGAGGACTAGCGGGGAAGAGACCCAGTACTTC.

This clonotype has just a few counts. This sequence joins TRBV11-2 and TRBJ2-5; 11 positions match TRBD2. The length of the CDR3 is 17 residues. Germline V gene sequence: CDR1 SGHAT, CDR2 FQNNGV. The junction had 10 bases not matched to a gene; V was cut back by 5 bases and J by 2 bases. CDR3 sequence reads: CASSGTSGNRWQETQYF. The CDR3 DNA sequence: TGTGCCAGCAGCGGGACTAGCGGAAATCGGTGGCAAGAGACCCAGTACTTC.

The J gene is TRBJ1-2, the V gene TRBV12-3 or TRBV12-4; a possible D gene is TRBD1 (6 bases). The CDR3 has 14 amino acids. V was cut by 5 bases and J by 2 bases, with 12 bases left in between. CDR3 loop: CASSRPGQNYGYTF. DNA of the CDR3: TGTGCCAGCAGTCGGCCGGGACAAAACTATGGCTACACCTTC.

V gene TRBV20-1 combines with J gene TRBJ2-1; D remains unclear. Germline CDR1 reads DFQATT; CDR2 reads SNEGSKA (reference sequence). This CDR3 region has 14 residues. Trimming took 2 bases from V and 7 from J, leaving 15 bases between them. The CDR3 protein is CSARTRATLNEQFF. In DNA form, the CDR3 reads TGCAGTGCTAGAACCAGAGCTACTTTGAATGAGCAGTTCTTC.

This clonotype was picked up a small number of times. The chain recombines TRBV20-1 with TRBJ2-6; D perhaps matches TRBD1 (5 bases). Per germline, CDR1 DFQATT and CDR2 SNEGSKA (reference sequence). The CDR3 consists of 15 residues. The V and J ends lost 3 bases and 2 bases respectively, with 11 bases between them. The CDR3 loop is CSARITGPGANVLTF. The CDR3 nucleotides are TGCAGTGCTAGGATCACAGGTCCTGGGGCCAACGTCCTGACTTTC.

This clonotype was found a few times. The chain combines TRBV5-1 with TRBJ2-5; 11 bases map to TRBD1. Germline lookup yields CDR1 SGHRS and CDR2 YFSETQ. The CDR3 sequence is 15 residues long. V was pared by 2 bases and J by 6 bases, with 6 bases of the junction left unmatched. As DNA, the CDR3 is TGCGCCAGCAGCTTCCCCGGACAGGGGGCTAAGACCCAGTACTTC. Protein sequence: CASSFPGQGAKTQYF.

This clonotype has a handful of counts. V and J are TRBV20-1 and TRBJ2-7; 9 bases line up with TRBD2. In germline, CDR1 is DFQATT, CDR2 SNEGSKA (reference sequence). This CDR3 comprises 15 residues. Trimming cost V 5 bases and J 2 bases; bases outside gene matches: 10. CDR3 protein: CSAEKTSGPTYEQYF. The CDR3 region has the DNA TGCAGTGCTGAGAAGACTAGCGGACCGACCTACGAGCAGTACTTC.

This chain connects TRBV7-9 to TRBJ2-1; TRBD2 matches 7 bases. Germline V gene sequence: CDR1 SEHNR, CDR2 FQNEAQ (reference sequence). The length of the CDR3 is 13 residues. V lost 4 bases to trimming and J lost 13 bases; unmatched junction nucleotides: 10. The CDR3 DNA reads TGTGCCAGCAGCTCGGCCGGGAGGCCTTTTCAGTTCTTC. Its translation: CASSSAGRPFQFF. Looking up the rest from reference TRBV7-9 and TRBJ2-1 gives the full variable domain: DTGVSQNPRHKITKRGQNVTFRCDPISEHNRLYWYRQTLGQGPEFLTYFQNEAQLEKSRLLSDRFSAERPKGSFSTLEIQRTEQGDSAMYLCASSSAGRPFQFFGPGTRLTVL.

This clonotype was recorded a few times. The gene calls are TRBV5-6 and TRBJ2-1; perhaps D is TRBD1 or TRBD2 (5 bases each). The V gene lost 4 bases and the J gene lost 6 bases, with 11 bases spanning the gap. CDR1 SGHDT and CDR2 YYEEEE come from the germline V gene. The CDR3 is 13 amino acids. As DNA, the CDR3 is TGTGCCAGCAGCGTTTCGGGGCGCAATGAGCAGTTCTTC. This encodes CASSVSGRNEQFF.

This clonotype was observed at least ten times. V is TRBV20-1 and J is TRBJ1-2; TRBD1 aligns across 9 bases. The CDR3 sequence is 12 residues long. The J segment lost 6 bases and the V segment lost 6 bases, leaving 5 bases of the junction unmatched. The germline CDR1 and CDR2 sequences are DFQATT and SNEGSKA (reference sequence). CDR3: CSAQRTGDGYTF. The CDR3 DNA follows: TGCAGTGCGCAAAGGACAGGGGATGGCTACACCTTC.

This clonotype appeared a few times. The chain couples TRBV6-4 to TRBJ2-6, with D uncertain. CDR1 is MRHNA and CDR2 is SNTAGT in the germline V gene. With 3 bases removed from V and 3 bases from J, the gap between germline ends came to 9 bases. The CDR3 loop spans 15 amino acids. The DNA of the CDR3 is TGTGCCAGCAGTGAGGAGAGTGGTGGGGCCAACGTCCTGACTTTC. Translation gives CASSEESGGANVLTF.

The chain couples TRBV3-1 to TRBJ1-2, with D perhaps TRBD1 (5 bases). There are 16 residues in the CDR3. The V gene's germline CDR1 is LGHDT and CDR2 YNNKEL (reference sequence). Trimming left V 2 bases short and J 3 bases short, with 16 bases between. The CDR3 DNA sequence: TGTGCCAGCAGCCAATCCCTGCGCTTAGGGGACTATGGCTACACCTTC. It codes for CASSQSLRLGDYGYTF.

In this sample, this clonotype turned up a few times. The J gene is TRBJ2-1, the V gene TRBV6-2 or TRBV6-3, with 14 bases aligning to TRBD2. The CDR3 contains 15 residues. Germline CDR1 reads MNHEY; CDR2 reads SVGEGT. The trim removed 8 bases at V and 8 bases at J, leaving 8 bases unmatched. DNA of the CDR3: TGTGCCAGCGAAGCCGGGACTAGCGGGAGTTATGAGCAGTTCTTC. Translating gives CASEAGTSGSYEQFF.

The V and J genes are TRBV7-2 and TRBJ2-2; D possibly corresponds to TRBD2 (6 bases). CDR3 size: 17 residues. Germline V CDR1 and CDR2: SGHTA, FQGNSA. The V end was cut by 6 bases, the J end by 0 bases, with 17 bases between. This chain's CDR3 is CASRLRGGQSNTGELFF. The CDR3 bases are TGTGCCAGCAGATTGCGGGGCGGGCAGTCGAACACCGGGGAGCTGTTTTTT.

This clonotype appeared a few times. This sequence joins TRBV7-9 and TRBJ1-2; no clear D gene. The CDR3 totals 12 residues. Trimming took 5 bases from V and 5 from J, leaving 9 bases between them. Looked up from germline, CDR1 is SEHNR and CDR2 is FQNEAQ (reference sequence). The CDR3 sequence is CASSDRSYGYTF. The CDR3 DNA reads as TGTGCCAGCAGCGATAGGTCTTATGGCTACACCTTC.

The table lists this clonotype with a few counts. The chain recombines TRBV5-4 with TRBJ1-1; D remains unclear. V lost 0 bases to trimming and J lost 7 bases, with 4 bases between them. Germline CDR1 is SGHNT and CDR2 is YYREEE (reference sequence). The CDR3 is 11 residues long. CDR3 bases: TGTGCCAGCAGCTTGGACCTTGAAGCTTTCTTT. Encoded protein: CASSLDLEAFF.